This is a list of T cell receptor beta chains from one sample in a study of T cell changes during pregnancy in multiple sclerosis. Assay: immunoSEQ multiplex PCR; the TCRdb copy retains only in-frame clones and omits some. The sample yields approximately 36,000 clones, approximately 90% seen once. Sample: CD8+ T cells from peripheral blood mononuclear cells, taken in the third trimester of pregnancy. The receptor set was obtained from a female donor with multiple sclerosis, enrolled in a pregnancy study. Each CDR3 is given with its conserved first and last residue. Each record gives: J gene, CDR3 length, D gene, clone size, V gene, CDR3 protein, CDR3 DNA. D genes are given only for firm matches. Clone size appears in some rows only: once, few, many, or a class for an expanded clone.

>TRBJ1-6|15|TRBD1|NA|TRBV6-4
CASSVTGTGNSPLHF
TGTGCCAGCAGTGTCACCGGGACAGGGAATTCACCCCTCCACTTT
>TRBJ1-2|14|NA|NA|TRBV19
CASSILQERYGYTF
TGTGCCAGTAGTATATTACAGGAACGGTATGGCTACACCTTC
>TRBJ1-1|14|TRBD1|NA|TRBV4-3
CASSHRTGDVEAFF
TGCGCCAGCAGCCATCGGACAGGGGACGTTGAAGCTTTCTTT
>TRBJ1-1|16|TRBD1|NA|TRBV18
CASSPLRQGANTEAFF
TGTGCCAGCTCACCACTCAGACAGGGGGCCAACACTGAAGCTTTCTTT
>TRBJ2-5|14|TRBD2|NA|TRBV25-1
CASSEFGGSGTQYF
TGTGCCAGCAGTGAATTCGGGGGGTCGGGGACCCAGTACTTC
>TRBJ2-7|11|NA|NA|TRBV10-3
CAISDGYEQYF
TGTGCCATCAGTGACGGGTACGAGCAGTACTTC
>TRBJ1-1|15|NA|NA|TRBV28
CASSFPAGGGTEAFF
TGTGCCAGCAGTTTCCCAGCGGGAGGGGGGACTGAAGCTTTCTTT
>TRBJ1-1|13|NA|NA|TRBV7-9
CASSPTPSAEAFF
TGTGCCAGCAGCCCAACACCGTCCGCTGAAGCTTTCTTT
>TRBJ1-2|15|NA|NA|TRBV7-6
CASSLYGGATDGYTF
TGTGCCAGCAGCTTATATGGAGGGGCAACAGATGGCTACACCTTC
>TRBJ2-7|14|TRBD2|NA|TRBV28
CASSPQGLGGEQYF
TGTGCCAGCAGTCCCCAGGGTTTGGGGGGGGAGCAGTACTTC
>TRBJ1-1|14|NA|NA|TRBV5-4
CASSGDWGDTEAFF
TGTGCCAGCAGCGGCGACTGGGGAGACACTGAAGCTTTCTTT
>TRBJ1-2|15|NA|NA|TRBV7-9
CASSLGTSPGYGYTF
TGTGCCAGCAGCTTAGGGACTTCCCCGGGCTATGGCTACACCTTC
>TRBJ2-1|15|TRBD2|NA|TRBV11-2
CASSGDYNPVNEQFF
TGTGCCAGCAGCGGGGACTACAATCCCGTCAATGAGCAGTTCTTC
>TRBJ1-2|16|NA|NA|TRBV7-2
CASSLAIGQPNYGYTF
TGTGCCAGCAGCTTAGCGATCGGACAGCCAAACTATGGCTACACCTTC
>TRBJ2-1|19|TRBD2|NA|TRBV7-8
CASSVVLAGAREQYNEQFF
TGTGCCAGCAGCGTGGTACTAGCGGGGGCCCGAGAACAATACAATGAGCAGTTCTTC
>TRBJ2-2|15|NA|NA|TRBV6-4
CASSAQGGGTGELFF
TGTGCCAGCAGTGCCCAAGGAGGTGGAACCGGGGAGCTGTTTTTT
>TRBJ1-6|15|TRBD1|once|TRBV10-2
CASSESTGWSSPLHF
TGCGCCAGCAGTGAGTCGACAGGGTGGAGTTCACCCCTCCACTTT
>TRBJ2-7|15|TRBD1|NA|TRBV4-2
CASSQEDRGSYEQYF
TGTGCCAGCAGCCAAGAGGACAGGGGGTCCTACGAGCAGTACTTC
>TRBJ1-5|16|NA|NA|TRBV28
CASSSIGSEGNQPQHF
TGTGCCAGCAGTTCTATAGGGTCGGAGGGCAATCAGCCCCAGCATTTT
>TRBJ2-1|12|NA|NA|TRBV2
CASSGTYNEQFF
TGTGCCAGCAGCGGGACTTACAATGAGCAGTTCTTC
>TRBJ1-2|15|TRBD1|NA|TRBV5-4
CASSHRQGGILGYTF
TGTGCCAGCAGCCACAGACAGGGTGGAATCTTAGGCTACACCTTC
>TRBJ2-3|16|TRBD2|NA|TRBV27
CASSFSLAGTTDTQYF
TGTGCCAGCAGTTTCAGCCTAGCGGGGACCACAGATACGCAGTATTTT
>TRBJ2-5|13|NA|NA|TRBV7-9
CASSSVIQETQYF
TGTGCCAGCAGCTCGGTGATCCAAGAGACCCAGTACTTC
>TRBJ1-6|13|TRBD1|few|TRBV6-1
CASWTGEGSPLHF
TGTGCCAGCTGGACAGGGGAGGGTTCACCCCTCCACTTT
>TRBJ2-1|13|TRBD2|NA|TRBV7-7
CASSTGLASEQFF
TGTGCTAGCAGCACGGGACTAGCCTCTGAGCAGTTCTTC
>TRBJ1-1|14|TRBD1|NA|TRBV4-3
CASSKLTGETEAFF
TGCGCCAGCAGCAAACTGACAGGGGAAACTGAAGCTTTCTTT
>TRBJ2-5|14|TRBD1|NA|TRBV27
CASSFLDRAETQYF
TGTGCCAGCAGTTTTCTAGACAGGGCGGAGACCCAGTACTTC
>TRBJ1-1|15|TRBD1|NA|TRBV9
CASSVEGTGYTEAFF
TGTGCCAGCAGCGTAGAGGGGACAGGGTACACTGAAGCTTTCTTT
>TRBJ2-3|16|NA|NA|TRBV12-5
CASGLVLIPSEPTQYF
TGTGCTAGTGGTTTGGTACTAATCCCCAGCGAGCCAACGCAGTATTTT
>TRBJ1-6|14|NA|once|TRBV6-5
CASSYSGLNSPLHF
TGTGCCAGCAGTTACTCTGGACTTAATTCACCCCTCCACTTT
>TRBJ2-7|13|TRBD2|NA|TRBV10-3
CAISNGTRYEQYF
TGTGCCATCAGTAACGGGACTAGGTACGAGCAGTACTTC
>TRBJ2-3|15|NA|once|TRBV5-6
CASSWGGAHTDTQYF
TGTGCCAGCAGCTGGGGGGGGGCCCACACAGATACGCAGTATTTT
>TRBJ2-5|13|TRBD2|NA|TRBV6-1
CASSEWGGETQYF
TGTGCCAGCAGTGAATGGGGGGGGGAGACCCAGTACTTC
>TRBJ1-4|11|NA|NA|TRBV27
CASRTNEKLFF
TGTGCCAGCAGAACAAATGAAAAACTGTTTTTT
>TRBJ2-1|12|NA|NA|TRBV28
CASSFRTNEQFF
TGTGCCAGCAGTTTCCGAACAAATGAGCAGTTCTTC
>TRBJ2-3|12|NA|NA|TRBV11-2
CASEGVTDTQYF
TGTGCCAGCGAGGGAGTCACAGATACGCAGTATTTT
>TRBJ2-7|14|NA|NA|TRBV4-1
CASSQEDRSYEQYF
TGCGCCAGCAGCCAAGAGGACAGATCCTACGAGCAGTACTTC
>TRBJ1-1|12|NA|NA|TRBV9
CASSPRTGEAFF
TGTGCCAGCAGCCCCCGGACGGGAGAAGCTTTCTTT
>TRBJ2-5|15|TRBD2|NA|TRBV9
CASSAPPAGEETQYF
TGTGCCAGCAGCGCCCCACCAGCGGGGGAAGAGACCCAGTACTTC
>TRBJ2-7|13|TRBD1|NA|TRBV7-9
CASSSRTGYEQYF
TGTGCCAGCAGCTCCCGGACAGGGTACGAGCAGTACTTC
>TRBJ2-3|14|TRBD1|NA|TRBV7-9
CASSLQGTGHTQYF
TGTGCCAGCAGCCTACAAGGGACAGGACATACGCAGTATTTT
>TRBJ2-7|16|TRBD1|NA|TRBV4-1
CASSPTKQGPHYEQYF
TGCGCCAGCAGCCCTACAAAACAGGGGCCACACTACGAGCAGTACTTC
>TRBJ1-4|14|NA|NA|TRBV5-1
CASSFRGRAEKLFF
TGCGCCAGCAGCTTCAGGGGACGGGCTGAAAAACTGTTTTTT
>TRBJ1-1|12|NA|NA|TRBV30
CAWGRGLTEAFF
TGTGCCTGGGGGAGGGGTCTCACTGAAGCTTTCTTT
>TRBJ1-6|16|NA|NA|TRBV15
CATSSELTGLNSPLHF
TGTGCCACCAGCAGCGAACTAACAGGGCTCAATTCACCCCTCCACTTT
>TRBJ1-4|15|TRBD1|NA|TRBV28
CASSLILGQGGKLFF
TGTGCCAGCAGTTTAATTTTGGGACAGGGGGGGAAACTGTTTTTT
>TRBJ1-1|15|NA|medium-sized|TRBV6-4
CASSDSPEGNTEAFF
TGTGCCAGCAGTGACTCCCCGGAGGGAAACACTGAAGCTTTCTTT
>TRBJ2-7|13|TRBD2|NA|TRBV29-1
CSAAGGNSYEQYF
TGCAGCGCAGCGGGGGGAAACTCCTACGAGCAGTACTTC
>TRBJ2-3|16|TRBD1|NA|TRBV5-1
CASSAVRQGGTDTQYF
TGCGCCAGCAGCGCCGTCAGACAGGGAGGCACAGATACGCAGTATTTT
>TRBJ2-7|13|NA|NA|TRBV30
CAWSGAWAYEQYF
TGTGCCTGGAGTGGGGCTTGGGCCTACGAGCAGTACTTC
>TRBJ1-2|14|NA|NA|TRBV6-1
CASSEDSASYGYTF
TGTGCCAGCAGTGAAGACAGTGCCTCCTATGGCTACACCTTC
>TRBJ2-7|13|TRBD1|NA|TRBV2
CASRDSDLYEQYF
TGTGCCAGCCGGGACAGCGATTTGTACGAGCAGTACTTC
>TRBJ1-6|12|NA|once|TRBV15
CATSSLNSPLHF
TGTGCCACCAGCAGCCTAAATTCACCCCTCCACTTT
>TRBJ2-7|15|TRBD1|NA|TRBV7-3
CASSLTSDRASEQYF
TGTGCCAGCAGCTTAACTTCGGACAGGGCATCCGAGCAGTACTTC
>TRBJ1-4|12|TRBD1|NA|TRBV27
CASSDRGEKLFF
TGTGCCAGCAGTGACAGGGGGGAAAAACTGTTTTTT